This is a list of T cell receptor beta chains from one sample in a study of T cell changes during pregnancy in multiple sclerosis. Assay used: immunoSEQ multiplex PCR; TCRdb lists only in-frame clones, some missing. The profile covers 55,000 to 70,000 clones, with around 90% appearing a single time and roughly 0.3% taken by the ten largest. The sequences come from CD4+ T cells from peripheral blood mononuclear cells, collected after pregnancy. The source is a female donor with multiple sclerosis, enrolled in a pregnancy study. Both conserved end residues are part of each CDR3. The D gene is left open where the match is weak. Clone size appears in some rows only: once, few, many, or a class for an expanded clone.

v_call,clone_size,j_call,d_call,cdr3_aa,cdr3_nt
TRBV5-1,NA,TRBJ2-5,TRBD2,CASSLTGGQETQYF,TGCGCCAGCAGCTTGACGGGGGGGCAAGAGACCCAGTACTTC
TRBV30,NA,TRBJ2-1,TRBD2,CAWSAKGLAGGEEQFF,TGTGCCTGGAGTGCAAAGGGACTAGCGGGGGGAGAGGAGCAGTTCTTC
TRBV19,NA,TRBJ1-2,TRBD1,CASSTRTGDYGYTF,TGTGCCAGTAGTACCCGGACAGGGGATTATGGCTACACCTTC
TRBV14,NA,TRBJ1-2,NA,CASSQALAGIYGYTF,TGTGCCAGCAGCCAAGCTCTAGCGGGTATCTATGGCTACACCTTC
TRBV5-1,NA,TRBJ2-5,TRBD2,CASSLGGSGGQETQYF,TGCGCCAGCAGCTTGGGGGGTAGCGGGGGCCAAGAGACCCAGTACTTC
TRBV19,few,TRBJ1-4,NA,CASGRRGSNEKLFF,TGTGCCAGTGGACGCAGGGGATCTAATGAAAAACTGTTTTTT
TRBV5-1,once,TRBJ1-2,NA,CASSLDSPGAAGYTF,TGCGCCAGCAGCTTGGATTCCCCAGGGGCGGCGGGCTACACCTTC
TRBV9,once,TRBJ2-7,NA,CASSVGTLGGNEQYF,TGTGCCAGCAGCGTCGGGACTCTCGGAGGGAACGAGCAGTACTTC
TRBV7-3,NA,TRBJ1-1,NA,CASSTTGTTEAFF,TGTGCCAGCAGTACGACAGGAACTACTGAAGCTTTCTTT
TRBV30,NA,TRBJ2-1,TRBD2,CAWSKSLAGEPEYEQFF,TGTGCCTGGAGTAAGTCCCTAGCGGGAGAGCCGGAATATGAGCAGTTCTTC
TRBV25-1,NA,TRBJ2-5,TRBD1,CASSDTGTGRGETQYF,TGTGCCAGCAGTGACACAGGGACAGGGCGTGGAGAGACCCAGTACTTC
TRBV11-2,NA,TRBJ2-7,TRBD2,CASSRTAGGPSSYEQYF,TGTGCCAGCAGCCGGACAGCGGGGGGCCCTAGCTCCTACGAGCAGTACTTC
TRBV30,NA,TRBJ1-3,NA,CAWREGGNTIYF,TGTGCCTGGAGGGAGGGCGGGAACACCATATATTTT
TRBV20-1,NA,TRBJ2-7,TRBD2,CSVGGSYEQYF,TGCAGTGTCGGGGGGTCCTACGAGCAGTACTTC
TRBV30,NA,TRBJ2-7,TRBD1,CAWGTSPGQIYYEQYF,TGTGCCTGGGGAACTTCACCGGGACAGATCTACTACGAGCAGTACTTC
TRBV28,NA,TRBJ1-2,TRBD1,CASSASDRGDVRYTF,TGTGCCAGCAGTGCCTCAGACAGGGGCGATGTGCGCTACACCTTC
TRBV4-1,NA,TRBJ2-5,NA,CASSQVNLLVRETQYF,TGCGCCAGCAGCCAAGTCAACTTACTAGTTCGCGAGACCCAGTACTTC
TRBV16,NA,TRBJ2-7,TRBD1,CASSQGTGTYEQYF,TGTGCCAGCAGCCAAGGGACAGGGACTTACGAGCAGTACTTC
TRBV5-6,NA,TRBJ2-1,TRBD2,CASSVAGDSYNEQFF,TGTGCCAGCAGCGTAGCGGGGGACTCCTACAATGAGCAGTTCTTC
TRBV2,NA,TRBJ1-5,NA,CAGPDRPNQPQHF,TGTGCCGGCCCGGACAGACCCAATCAGCCCCAGCATTTT